The T cell receptor beta chain described here comes from a study of T-cell reconstitution after alpha-beta-depleted transplantation in children. Study results and limitations: There were reportedly several hundred expanded graft clones from which alpha-beta T cells came about two months after transplant. The origin of high day-60 TCRbeta diversity in some patients lay in surviving recipient T cells and thymic progenitors.

Remarks on this clonotype: What it recognizes is unknown.

Preparing the TCRbeta library involved the use of unique molecular identifiers. MiXCR, run by TCRdb on the PCR reads, gives a single entry per CDR3 protein. Altogether about 980,000 distinct CDR3 sequences are present, about 29% being singletons, with the ten largest covering 28%. CDR3 length equals 15 residues. Trimming stripped 6 bases from V and 6 bases from J, with 18 bases between. The germline V gene encodes CDR1 MDHEN and CDR2 SYDVKM. The TCR comes from a boy under two years old who had a stem cell transplant for SCID, so the T cells may come from the graft donor. Sequencing was performed on PBMCs, mostly from graft donor cells, taken 360 days after TCRalphabeta/CD19-depleted stem cell transplant. The rearrangement links TRBV28 to TRBJ2-1, with D possibly being TRBD1 (6 bases). This CDR3 is CASSGTKGVSNEQFF. The CDR3 DNA follows: TGTGCCAGCAGCGGAACGAAGGGGGTAAGCAATGAGCAGTTCTTC.